Here is one T cell receptor (beta chain) with its context. This clonotype was seen repeatedly, ten times or more. Its binding antigen is unknown. No base qualities exist here, and no much larger clone lies one base off it. Receptors were amplified or captured by 5' RACE. Data came from an Illumina HiSeq 2000. Template switching introduced a universal primer binding site; the final cDNA contained a unique molecular identifier, enabling accurate counting of TCR cDNA molecules. Specific primers in the conserved constant-segment region were used to synthesize first-strand cDNA for the TCR alpha and beta chains. To control for contamination, each cDNA library was double barcoded with a SMART-Mk sample barcode plus Illumina barcodes. Two successive PCR steps introduced TruSeq adapter sequences along with Illumina sample barcodes. Sequencing of the TCR alpha and beta cDNA libraries was done on the Illumina HiSeq platform using custom primers. From the authors' description of their analysis: MiGEC was used to process raw reads and extract unique molecular identifiers, and MiXCR was used to find CDR3 positions. For each individual, recombination models were inferred using an EM algorithm with the repgenHMM and IGoR tools. The analysis of shared clonotypes was done with the tcR package in R, with sharing normalized by the product of cloneset sizes. Out-of-frame nonproductive sequences were analyzed to study raw recombination free of thymic and clonal selection effects. The raw public data were reprocessed by TCRdb itself: fastp quality trimming at Q25, MiXCR clonotype calling, in-frame beta chains only. Rows with a matching CDR3 protein are joined into one entry that keeps the most common DNA and genes. The V and J calls follow TCRdb's processing rather than the paper's. The sample records some 710,000 distinct CDR3 sequences, 5.5% to 6.5% of which are singletons. Of the sample, 1.5% to 2% falls within the top ten clones.

This sample stems from a study of identical twins (TCRdb year 2016). In terms of the full investigation: TCR alpha and beta repertoires from monozygotic twins, unrelated adults of various ages and cord blood were deep-sequenced to test whether fetal clonotypes persist. To rule out contamination, replicate twin experiments were performed at different times with different library preparation protocols.

Every donor was a healthy Caucasian. The researchers also sequenced three unrelated adults who were not twins: a male aged 18 to 30, a male aged 50 to 60, and a female aged 50 to 60. Using Miltenyi CD45RO+ enrichment and human naive T-cell isolation kits, memory (CD45RO+) and naive T cells were isolated from PBMC. Trimming costs V 3 bases and J 2 bases, and their ends lie 17 bases apart. In the germline V gene, CDR1 corresponds to SGHRS and CDR2 to YFSETQ. The CDR3, cysteine through phenylalanine, is 16 amino acids long. Only the CDR3 region is kept as DNA, spanning 48 bases read in frame from base 1. The full study reports these points: In monozygotic twins, recombination models systematically underestimated out-of-frame TCR alpha sharing, but the models matched the sharing seen between unrelated individuals. Invariant T cells such as MAIT and iNKT could partly confound zero-insertion analyses, although diverse VJ usage argued against such confounding for most clonotypes. Excess twin sharing in beta out-of-frame sequences was weaker because fewer shared sequences lowered the signal-to-noise ratio. Fewer insertions were carried by abundant cord blood beta clonotypes, a similar but weaker trend appeared in young adult naive repertoires, and no such trend appeared in memory repertoires. Because the same donors could not be followed over many years, conclusions were based on cross-sectional statistical analysis. Out-of-frame TCR alpha sequences shared between twins showed an excess of low generation-probability sequences compared with coincidental sharing between unrelated individuals.

What was sequenced was naive T cells sorted from blood. The cell subset or site label on this specimen signifies: cells isolated with a human naive T-cell isolation kit. This receptor was obtained from a young man in good health. Here the chain combines TRBV5-1 and TRBJ1-1; TRBD1 might be the D gene, on 6 matching bases. This receptor has the CDR3 CASSSGTRGVNTEAFF. The DNA is TGCGCCAGCAGCTCCGGGACACGGGGGGTTAACACTGAAGCTTTCTTT.